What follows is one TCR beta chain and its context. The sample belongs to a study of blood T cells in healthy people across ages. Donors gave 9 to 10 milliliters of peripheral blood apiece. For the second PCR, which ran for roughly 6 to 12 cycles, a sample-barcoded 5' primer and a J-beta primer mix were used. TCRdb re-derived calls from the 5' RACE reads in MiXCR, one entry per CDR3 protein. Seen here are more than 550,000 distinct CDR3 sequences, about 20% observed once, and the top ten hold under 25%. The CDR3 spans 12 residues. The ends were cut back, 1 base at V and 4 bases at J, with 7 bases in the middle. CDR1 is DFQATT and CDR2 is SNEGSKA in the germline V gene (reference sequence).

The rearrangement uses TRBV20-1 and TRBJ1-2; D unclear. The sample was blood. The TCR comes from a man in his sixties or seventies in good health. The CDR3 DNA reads TGCAGTGCTAGAGCCCTACCCTATGGCTACACCTTC. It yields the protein CSARALPYGYTF.